One T cell receptor beta chain is described in this entry. Its antigen remains unknown. The authors made TCR cDNA by 5'RACE template switching, adding a universal primer site and UMIs. TCRdb reanalysed the 5' RACE reads using MiXCR and keeps one entry per CDR3 protein. The table has 500,000 to 650,000 distinct CDR3 sequences, around 12% seen once; the top ten hold 15%. These data are taken from a study of T cells after yellow fever vaccination. Study at large: Fractions of low cell number were prepared using SMART-Seq v4 Ultra Low Input. Points from the study as a whole: Re-detected after boosting: most primary clones, 96% of CD4 and about 85% of CD8. A minor fraction of clonotypes spanned both CD4 and CD8 compartments.

V shed 5 bases and J shed 4 bases, with 16 bases lying between them. The CDR3 totals 14 residues. CDR1 is SGHDT and CDR2 is YYEEEE in the germline V gene. Sequenced here: PBMCs, sampled on the day of the yellow fever booster vaccination. The rearrangement uses TRBV5-6 and TRBJ2-7; perhaps TRBD2 as D (6 bases). The source of this sequence is a young man who received the YFV17D yellow fever vaccine. The CDR3 region has the DNA TGTGCCAGCAGACCTACCGGGAGAGAGTACGAGCAGTACTTC. The encoded protein is CASRPTGREYEQYF.